This record covers a single TCR beta chain. Its antigen specificity is not known. No base quality information exists; no much larger clone differs at one position. The time point label on this specimen signifies: newly diagnosed GD, antithyroid drugs for less than 3 months. For both TCR sequencing and RNA sequencing, RNA was extracted from PBMCs using TRIzol. The diagnosis of Graves' disease followed American Thyroid Association guidelines. Recruitment of patients was carried out at an endocrinology department in Xi'an, China. Each patient gave about 8.1 milliliters of peripheral blood, collected in an EDTA anticoagulant tube. Ficoll Paque Plus density gradient separation was used to isolate PBMCs, and no further T cell sorting was done. An Agilent 2100 Bioanalyzer and agarose gel were used to check RNA quality, while a NanoDrop 2000 measured RNA concentration. Trimming accounts for 5 bases at V and 7 bases at J, while the number of junction bases matched to no gene is 6. From the germline V gene (reference sequence), CDR1 is MNHEY and CDR2 is SMNVEV. The CDR3 measures 14 amino acids from cysteine to phenylalanine. Only the CDR3 DNA is retained, 42 bases long and in frame from the first base.

Libraries were built with multiplex PCR. Sequencing was carried out with an Illumina HiSeq 4000. To build TCR beta libraries, CDR3 regions were amplified by Arm-PCR using iRepertoire HTBI primers. Gel purification was performed on PCR products prior to sequencing. As for how the authors treated the data: Gene usage analysis of CDR3 amino acid clonotypes relied on the roughly 67 TRBV and about 13 TRBJ segments identified across samples. COPE and FqMerger were used to merge filtered high-quality paired reads into contigs. BLAST was used to align contigs to IMGT TRBV, TRBD and TRBJ reference genes, with CDR3 defined following IMGT. Any clonotype with a frequency above 0.1% was counted as a highly expanded clone. Repertoire diversity was measured by Shannon entropy, and V-J evenness by the Gini coefficient. A clonotype was considered public if more than one individual shared it. The public reads were reanalyzed by TCRdb: fastp trimming at Q25, MiXCR alignment, in-frame beta chains only. Rows are combined by CDR3 protein, so each entry shows the most common genes and DNA. These V and J calls originate from TCRdb's pipeline instead of the authors' own analysis. The sample table contains some 500,000 distinct CDR3 sequences; only one count was recorded for more than 15% of them. About 25% of the sample is taken by the ten largest.

The entry originates in a study of regulatory T cells in long-lasting Graves disease (dated by TCRdb to the early 2020s). For context, the study as a whole: In the newly diagnosed Graves' disease group, patients had been taking antithyroid drugs for less than 3 months. Patients with persistent Graves' disease were compared with patients with newly diagnosed Graves' disease using TCR sequencing and RNA sequencing of peripheral blood. The study was registered as a clinical trial and conducted in China. A total of roughly 35 samples were covered by TCR sequencing, comprising some 13 persistent and approximately 20 newly diagnosed Graves' disease patients. Study-wide conclusions, independent of this receptor: Compared with newly diagnosed patients, patients with persistent Graves' disease had lower TCR Shannon entropy and fewer highly expanded clones, which suggests clonal expansion. Persistent patients shared more public clonotypes among themselves (around 2,700) than newly diagnosed patients did (roughly 910). As a limitation, the authors acknowledged that the small sample size may reduce accuracy. TRBV28, TRBJ1-2 and TRBJ2-5 were preferentially used in persistent disease, while TRBV20-1 and TRBJ2-1 were favored in newly diagnosed disease. Only the TCR beta chain was sequenced and analyzed. Peripheral blood alone was examined, since thyroid tissue, which constituted the primary lesion, could not be accessed.

These data were also filed under a second study, of T cells in Graves' hyperthyroidism and ophthalmopathy. The second study also describes: Graves' hyperthyroidism was defined as stable when no progression to ophthalmopathy occurred over 18 months of follow-up. The hyperthyroidism patients were between 18 and 65 years old and newly diagnosed, with a disease duration of less than 2 months. Any patient with an uncontrolled infection, another autoimmune disease, pregnancy or lactation was excluded. Diagnoses were established on the basis of clinical symptoms, serum thyroxine and TRAb, thyroid ultrasound, and orbital computed tomography. The TCR CDR3 was subjected to a first round of RT-PCR using the HTBI primer set and the Qiagen OneStep RT-PCR kit. Most expanded thyroid clonotypes (frequency above 0.001) were also found in blood, which suggests that blood repertoires may mirror thyroid immune responses. In cross-validation, a model built on a 13 V-J signature told ophthalmopathy apart from stable hyperthyroidism with approximately 91% sensitivity and roughly 83% specificity, and in testing the same model reached 80%/75%. In validation, the model predicted progression to ophthalmopathy a median of about 5.9 months before onset, with around 70% sensitivity and 72.22% specificity. A discovery cohort of 95 to 100 patients, about 44 with Graves' ophthalmopathy and under 60 with stable Graves' hyperthyroidism, was used to find distinguishing TCR V-J signatures. Whether ophthalmopathy could be predicted prospectively was tested in an independent validation cohort made up of under 20 hyperthyroidism patients plus 17 patients who later progressed to ophthalmopathy. The 85 to 100 discovery patients were divided at random into training and test sets in a 7:3 ratio. The study also compared thyroid tissue and blood T-cell repertoires from roughly 6 Graves' hyperthyroidism patients. Once sampling was done, hyperthyroidism patients were given methimazole at a starting dose of 30 mg daily, whereas ophthalmopathy patients were given high-dose intravenous methylprednisolone. Libraries were constructed in a second round of multiplex PCR, after which size selection and purification were performed. Libraries were sequenced paired-end with 100 bp reads on an Illumina HiSeq2000. SOAPnuke was used to process the raw data, throwing out any read that contained adapters or uncalled bases, had a mean Phred below 15, or lacked an exact constant-primer or identifier match. High-quality paired reads were merged with COPE v1.2.5, and unique nucleotide sequences were defined as clonotypes. MiTCR v1.1 was used to align clonotypes to the IMGT TRBV, TRBD and TRBJ reference segments. The analysis included only V-J combinations with a frequency above 0.0001, which together covered more than 98% of the repertoires. The TCS score was defined as the ratio of F50 (clonal expansion) to E x V (chaos), calculated using BLOSUM62-based TCRdist between CDR3 peptides within each V-J. Welch's t-statistics and random forest reduced just over 500 V-J features to 10 to 15, which were used in a naive Bayes classifier (R e1071). No statistical method was used to fix the sample size in advance, and group allocation was not hidden from the investigators. The paper reports TCR Vbeta CDR3 sequencing of about 140 peripheral blood samples: some 44 ophthalmopathy, some 80 hyperthyroidism and around 17 progressor patients.

This clonotype originated in a woman aged 40-65 years with Graves disease. Donor details come from another sample of the same person, matched by shared clones. The rearrangement combines TRBV27 with TRBJ2-1; TRBD2 fits 9 bases in the junction. The source material was peripheral blood mononuclear cells (PBMCs), sampled at new diagnosis, from a patient treated with antithyroid drugs. At the DNA level, the sequence is TGTGCCAGCAGTAAGCAGCGGGGGGAGAATGAGCAGTTCTTC. This translates into CASSKQRGENEQFF.